The 8 T cell receptor beta chains in this list originate from one sample, sequenced in a study of blood T cells in healthy people across ages. A second PCR of about 7 to 12 cycles used a sample-barcoded 5' primer and a J-beta primer mix. MiXCR was run by TCRdb on the 5' RACE reads, yielding one entry per CDR3 protein. This repertoire shows about 1.8 million distinct CDR3 sequences, less than 50% found once; its top ten account for over 2%. The sample comprised blood. These TCRs come from a woman between 40 and 55 years old in good health.

The sample holds one count of this clonotype. The chain is built from TRBV13 and TRBJ2-7, with D perhaps being TRBD1 or TRBD2 (5 bases each). The DNA matches TRBJ2-5 better at its end, which makes the J call doubtful. The germline V gene has CDR1 PRHDT and CDR2 FYEKMQ (reference sequence). The CDR3 is 15 amino acids. CDR3 bases: TGTGCCAGCAGCTCATTATCGGGGACCCAGGGGACCCAGTACTTC. Translating it yields CASSSLSGTQGTQYF.

The V and J genes are TRBV2 and TRBJ2-3, with a tentative D call TRBD2 (6 bases). With 10 bases removed from V and 2 bases from J, the gap between germline ends came to 16 bases. Per the germline V gene, CDR1 is SNHLY and CDR2 is FYNNEI. The CDR3 totals 14 residues. The CDR3 reads CATTEGLLTDTQYF. CDR3 sequence (DNA): TGTGCCACCACGGAGGGTCTACTCACAGATACGCAGTATTTT.

This clonotype was seen a handful of times. J is TRBJ2-1 and V is TRBV2, with 8 bases aligning to TRBD2. The CDR3 spans 16 residues. The V and J ends lost 5 bases and 9 bases, in that order; junction bases with no gene match: 15. The germline V gene encodes CDR1 SNHLY and CDR2 FYNNEI. CDR3 sequence: CASSKQGGGGIGEQFF. The CDR3 DNA reads TGTGCCAGCAGTAAACAGGGCGGCGGGGGGATCGGTGAGCAGTTCTTC.

The chain couples TRBV4-2 to TRBJ2-3, with D perhaps matching TRBD1 (5 bases). The CDR3 spans 17 residues. The V end lost 0 bases, the J end lost 1 base, and 14 bases lay between the germline ends. In germline, CDR1 is LGHNA, CDR2 YNFKEQ. DNA of the CDR3: TGTGCCAGCAGCCAAGAGTATGACAGATGGGGCACAGATACGCAGTATTTT. It codes for CASSQEYDRWGTDTQYF.

This clonotype was detected only a few times. This chain connects TRBV6-2 or TRBV6-3 to TRBJ2-7; a possible D gene is TRBD2 (5 bases). Germline CDR1 reads MNHEY; CDR2 reads SVGEGT. The CDR3 totals 14 residues. V shed 6 bases and J shed 4 bases, with 16 bases lying between them. CDR3 sequence reads: CASSPLPGIYEQYF. CDR3 nucleotides: TGTGCCAGCAGCCCCCTTCCGGGGATTTACGAGCAGTACTTC.

The CDR3 DNA sequence: TGCAGCGTTGAAGGCGGAGATTCGAGGGGCTACACCTTC. Protein sequence: CSVEGGDSRGYTF. J is TRBJ1-2 and V is TRBV29-1; D unclear. V was pared by 1 base and J by 8 bases, with 14 bases between. CDR1 is SQVTM, CDR2 ANQGSEA, per germline. The CDR3 consists of 13 residues.

Concerning this clonotype: The germline gene is not matched at one end of the junction; a read error may be the cause. The genes are TRBV6-2 or TRBV6-3 and TRBJ2-1; 10 nucleotides agree with TRBD1. This CDR3 contains 14 residues. The V gene's germline CDR1 is MNHEY and CDR2 SVGEGT. The CDR3 bases are TGTGCCGGCAGTTATGCGGGACAGGGGACAACTCAGTTCTTC. This encodes CAGSYAGQGTTQFF.

This clonotype was observed once. This chain links TRBV20-1 with TRBJ2-7, with 7 bases aligning to TRBD2. The CDR3 extends over 15 amino acids. V dropped 6 bases and J dropped 0; count of bases not matched to a gene: 11. Germline-derived CDR1 and CDR2 are DFQATT and SNEGSKA (reference sequence). The DNA for the CDR3 is TGCAGTGCCAACCGGAGGGGCGGGGGCTCCTACGAGCAGTACTTC. Amino acid sequence: CSANRRGGGSYEQYF.